This T cell receptor beta chain was sequenced in a study of T-cell memory formation after mild COVID-19. Background on the study: TCR clusters were mostly confined to one donor each.

As regards this clonotype: Antigen specificity is unknown.

Study-wide results and caveats: Among clones contracting day 15 to 85, CD4/CD8 was balanced, whereas later expanders leaned CD4+. The CD4+ clones that contracted clustered mainly within CM and EM, and the CD8+ clones concentrated in EMRA.

A 5'RACE reaction primed in the constant segment made cDNA libraries of TCR alpha and TCR beta, and these carried sample barcodes and UMIs. TCRdb re-called the 5' RACE reads with MiXCR, one entry per CDR3 protein. Found here are about 560,000 distinct CDR3 sequences, around 17% of them singletons; the top ten hold 12%. Germline loops: CDR1 MNHNS, CDR2 SASEGT. V gave up 6 bases and J gave up 5 bases; unmatched junction bases: 9. The CDR3 is 16 amino acids. Sequenced material: PBMCs or a T cell subset sorted from them (not recorded which). The chain links TRBV6-1 to TRBJ1-6; 8 positions match TRBD1. This clonotype was sampled from an adult woman who had mild COVID-19 (a few samples of this study predate the infection). Cell type and time point are not known. The CDR3 spells CASSEDRVRNNSPLHF. The DNA for the CDR3 is TGTGCCAGCAGCGAGGACAGGGTTCGGAATAATTCACCCCTCCACTTT.